The 23 T cell receptor beta chains below come from one sample, sequenced in a study of regulatory T cells in long-lasting Graves disease. Investigators prepared the TCR beta libraries by applying iRepertoire HTBI primers and Arm-PCR of CDR3 regions. TCRdb re-derived calls from the multiplex PCR reads in MiXCR, one entry per CDR3 protein. The sample yields roughly 610,000 distinct CDR3 sequences, about 16% seen once. Time point described: newly diagnosed GD, antithyroid drugs for less than 3 months. PBMC RNA served as the TCR library source. The same specimen was also included in a second study, on T cells in Graves' hyperthyroidism and ophthalmopathy.

Sequences were derived from peripheral blood mononuclear cells (PBMCs), sampled at new diagnosis, from a patient treated with antithyroid drugs. Receptor source: a young man with Graves disease.

This clonotype has more than one count but fewer than ten. V and J are TRBV20-1 and TRBJ2-4; 7 nucleotides line up with TRBD2. The CDR3 length is 13 residues. In germline, CDR1 is DFQATT, CDR2 SNEGSKA (reference sequence). After removal of 3 bases from V and 7 bases from J, the junction contained 6 bases not matched to a gene. CDR3 bases: TGCAGTGCTAGCGGGGGGAAAATTAACATTCAGTACTTC. This codes for CSASGGKINIQYF.

The chain combines TRBV10-3 with TRBJ2-1; 10 positions match TRBD2. The CDR3 consists of 17 residues. V trimming: 5 bases; J trimming: 1 base; junction bases outside the gene matches: 8. CDR1 and CDR2 from the germline V gene are ENHRY and SYGVKD. Here the CDR3 reads CAISSSGSRLSYNEQFF. Written as DNA, the CDR3 is TGTGCCATCAGTTCTAGCGGGAGTCGATTGTCCTACAATGAGCAGTTCTTC.

The V gene is TRBV20-1, the J gene TRBJ2-2; D is ambiguous. This CDR3 contains 13 residues. V shed 3 bases and J shed 0 bases, with 5 bases lying between them. Germline CDR1 and CDR2: DFQATT and SNEGSKA (reference sequence). The CDR3 sequence is CSARQTNTGELFF. The DNA of the CDR3 is TGCAGTGCTAGGCAGACGAACACCGGGGAGCTGTTTTTT.

The J gene is TRBJ2-2, the V gene TRBV28, with unresolved D. The CDR3 is 11 amino acids. Trimming stripped 6 bases from V and 10 bases from J, with 9 bases between. Germline V lookup: CDR1 MDHEN, CDR2 SYDVKM. CDR3 nucleotide sequence: TGTGCCAGCAGGGGCATGGTGGAGCTGTTTTTT. It specifies CASRGMVELFF.

This clonotype was observed many times. The V gene is TRBV5-1, the J gene TRBJ2-3; TRBD2 matches 9 bases. The junction had 7 bases not matched to a gene; V was cut back by 6 bases and J by 2 bases. Germline values: CDR1 SGHRS, CDR2 YFSETQ. The CDR3 contains 15 residues. In DNA form, the CDR3 reads TGCGCCAGCAAGGATAGCGGGAGATCCACAGATACGCAGTATTTT. Protein product: CASKDSGRSTDTQYF.

The V gene is TRBV5-1, the J gene TRBJ2-7; D ambiguous. The CDR3 is 15 residues long. Trimming pared 0 bases from V and 5 bases from J, leaving 15 bases between. CDR1 and CDR2 from the germline V gene are SGHRS and YFSETQ. CDR3 coding DNA: TGCGCCAGCAGCTTGGTTTCCAGGCCCTACGACGAGCAGTACTTC. It codes for CASSLVSRPYDEQYF. Together with reference TRBV5-1 and TRBJ2-7, the CDR3 gives the full variable domain: KAGVTQTPRYLIKTRGQQVTLSCSPISGHRSVSWYQQTPGQGLQFLFEYFSETQRNKGNFPGRFSGRQFSNSRSEMNVSTLELGDSALYLCASSLVSRPYDEQYFGPGTRLTVT.

This clonotype was seen only a few times. The CDR3 reads CASSFRVRGNQPQHF. For the CDR3, the DNA is TGTGCCAGCAGTTTTAGGGTGAGGGGCAATCAGCCCCAGCATTTT. The chain has TRBV28 and TRBJ1-5; D unclear. From germline, CDR1 is MDHEN and CDR2 SYDVKM. The germline V and J ends were trimmed by 3 bases and 2 bases, with 11 bases remaining between them. The CDR3 runs to 15 residues.

This clonotype showed up many times. The V call is TRBV2, the J call TRBJ2-5; TRBD1 agrees at 10 bases. Germline lookup yields CDR1 SNHLY and CDR2 FYNNEI. This CDR3 contains 17 residues. The V segment lost 5 bases and the J segment 1 base; nucleotides outside the gene matches: 10. This CDR3 reads CASSTAGGTGAQETQYF. CDR3 sequence (DNA): TGTGCCAGCAGTACGGCGGGTGGGACAGGGGCCCAAGAGACCCAGTACTTC.

The chain employs TRBV11-2 and TRBJ2-3; tentatively, D is TRBD2 (5 bases). Looked up from germline, CDR1 is SGHAT and CDR2 is FQNNGV. The CDR3 extends over 15 amino acids. V was clipped by 4 bases and J by 0 bases, with 11 bases between them. CDR3 DNA: TGTGCCAGCAGCTCCCGACTATCTAGCACAGATACGCAGTATTTT. Its translation is CASSSRLSSTDTQYF.

This clonotype has more than one count but fewer than ten. The chain links TRBV3-1 to TRBJ2-6; no clear D gene. Germline values: CDR1 LGHDT, CDR2 YNNKEL (reference sequence). CDR3 length: 18 residues. With 0 bases removed from V and 0 bases from J, the gap between germline ends came to 12 bases. In DNA, the CDR3 is TGTGCCAGCAGCCAAGATGCACTCATAAACTCTGGGGCCAACGTCCTGACTTTC. It translates to CASSQDALINSGANVLTF. Looking up the rest from reference TRBV3-1 and TRBJ2-6 gives the full variable domain: DTAVSQTPKYLVTQMGNDKSIKCEQNLGHDTMYWYKQDSKKFLKIMFSYNNKELIINETVPNRFSPKSPDKAHLNLHINSLELGDSAVYFCASSQDALINSGANVLTFGAGSRLTVL.

The sample holds many counts of this clonotype. This chain uses TRBV2 with TRBJ2-4; D is uncertain. Trimming pared 3 bases from V and 8 bases from J, leaving 14 bases between. CDR1 SNHLY and CDR2 FYNNEI come from the germline V gene. This CDR3 spans 14 amino acids. Written as DNA, the CDR3 is TGTGCCAGCAGTGACTACGCCGAAGTCGACATTCAGTACTTC. It yields the protein CASSDYAEVDIQYF.

This clonotype has a handful of counts. This chain uses TRBV29-1 with TRBJ2-1, with D maybe TRBD2 (6 bases). Trimming removed 6 bases from V and 6 bases from J, with 21 bases in between. The CDR3 loop spans 15 amino acids. In germline, CDR1 is SQVTM, CDR2 ANQGSEA. The CDR3, as DNA: TGCAGCGTCAATCTACAAGCGGGTTCACCCAATGAGCAGTTCTTC. It translates to CSVNLQAGSPNEQFF.

This chain uses TRBV3-1 with TRBJ2-1, with 10 bases matching TRBD1. The CDR3 sequence is 16 residues long. Germline CDR1 is LGHDT and CDR2 is YNNKEL (reference sequence). V shed 1 base and J 12 bases; nucleotides not matched to a gene: 12. The CDR3 DNA sequence: TGTGCCAGCAGCCAAGGAACCGGGACAGGGGCCCCGGGGCAGTTCTTC. This sequence encodes CASSQGTGTGAPGQFF.

The genes are TRBV4-1 and TRBJ2-2, with D uncertain. V gave up 8 bases and J gave up 1 base, with 14 bases separating them. Germline V gives CDR1 MGHRA, CDR2 YSYEKL. This CDR3 is 15 amino acids long. The CDR3 is CASGARQENTGELFF. The CDR3 nucleotides are TGCGCCAGCGGTGCTCGGCAGGAGAACACCGGGGAGCTGTTTTTT.

V and J are TRBV20-1 and TRBJ2-1; a weak D match, TRBD2 (6 bases). Per the germline V gene, CDR1 is DFQATT and CDR2 is SNEGSKA (reference sequence). The CDR3 is made up of 15 amino acids. The ends were cut back, 0 bases at V and 4 bases at J, with 13 bases in the middle. CDR3 loop: CSARDSPSAYNEQFF. The CDR3 region has the DNA TGCAGTGCTAGAGATAGTCCTAGCGCGTACAATGAGCAGTTCTTC.

The chain uses TRBV3-1 and TRBJ1-1; D gene unclear. Germline CDR1 is LGHDT and CDR2 is YNNKEL (reference sequence). The CDR3 loop spans 17 amino acids. The ends were cut back, 3 bases at V and 4 bases at J, with 21 bases in the middle. CDR3 nucleotide sequence: TGTGCCAGCAGCCATCCCTCGGGCCTACCGTCCCGCACTGAAGCTTTCTTT. Translated: CASSHPSGLPSRTEAFF.

This clonotype came up many times. The V gene is TRBV12-3 or TRBV12-4, the J gene TRBJ2-1, with unresolved D. This CDR3 comprises 14 residues. V was pared by 2 bases and J by 6 bases, with 11 bases between. CDR3 nucleotide sequence: TGTGCCAGCAGTTTATACAACGAACGCAATGAGCAGTTCTTC. Protein: CASSLYNERNEQFF.

This clonotype appeared a few times. This chain connects TRBV3-1 to TRBJ1-2, with 8 positions matching TRBD1. V was pared by 5 bases and J by 1 base, with 6 bases of the junction left unmatched. CDR1 and CDR2 (germline): LGHDT, YNNKEL (reference sequence). This CDR3 comprises 15 residues. The CDR3 protein is CASSYIGQGNYGYTF. The CDR3 nucleotides are TGTGCCAGCAGCTATATTGGACAGGGTAACTATGGCTACACCTTC.

This clonotype has at least ten counts. The chain couples TRBV7-9 to TRBJ2-3; D not resolved. This CDR3 is 19 amino acids long. The germline V and J ends were trimmed by 0 bases and 1 base, with 20 bases remaining between them. Looked up from germline, CDR1 is SEHNR and CDR2 is FQNEAQ (reference sequence). The CDR3 nucleotides read TGTGCCAGCAGCTTAGCGAACCCTAAGGCGTGGGTGGGCACAGATACGCAGTATTTT. This encodes CASSLANPKAWVGTDTQYF.

This chain links TRBV10-3 with TRBJ2-1; 10 bases line up with TRBD1. The better agreement between TRBJ2-5 and the DNA end casts doubt on the J call. The CDR3 has 13 amino acids. Germline V lookup: CDR1 ENHRY, CDR2 SYGVKD. The CDR3 coding sequence is TGTGCCATCGGGACAGGGGCGGGGGAGACCCAGTACTTC. This sequence encodes CAIGTGAGETQYF.

This clonotype was recorded at least ten times. This rearrangement joins TRBV30 to TRBJ1-2, with a possible D match to TRBD1 (6 bases). V gave up 3 bases and J gave up 2 bases, with 16 bases separating them. This CDR3 has 15 amino acids. Germline CDR1 reads GTSNPN; CDR2 reads SVGIG (reference sequence). The CDR3 spells CAWSQQGLKNYGYTF. The CDR3 DNA is TGTGCCTGGAGCCAACAGGGCCTGAAAAACTATGGCTACACCTTC.

This clonotype was observed a few times. The gene calls are TRBV29-1 and TRBJ2-7; 9 nucleotides agree with TRBD2. The junction had 9 bases not matched to a gene; V was cut back by 0 bases and J by 6 bases. Germline V CDR1 and CDR2: SQVTM, ANQGSEA. This CDR3 region has 15 residues. The CDR3 protein is CSVEDPASGIGEQYF. DNA for the CDR3: TGCAGCGTTGAAGACCCAGCTAGCGGGATAGGCGAGCAGTACTTC.

This clonotype has only a few counts. The rearrangement uses TRBV6-1 and TRBJ1-1, with D maybe TRBD1 (6 bases). CDR1 is MNHNS and CDR2 is SASEGT in the germline V gene. The CDR3 is 12 amino acids. V was pared by 7 bases and J by 4 bases, with 10 bases between. In nucleotides, the CDR3 is TGTGCCAGCACGGGGGGCTCCACTGAAGCTTTCTTT. Its translation is CASTGGSTEAFF.